The rows below give T cell receptor beta chains drawn from one sample of a study of OX40 agonist ivuxolimab in advanced cancers. Assay: immunoSEQ multiplex PCR; the TCRdb copy retains only in-frame clones and omits some. The data show about 50,000 clones, with more than 70% seen just once and about 6.5% held by the top ten. Material: CD4+ or CD8+ T cells sorted from blood, obtained in a trial of the OX40 agonist ivuxolimab. All receptors come from an adult with an advanced solid tumor such as melanoma, head and neck, liver or kidney cancer. Each CDR3 is given with its conserved first and last residue. A D gene is named only where the DNA matches it firmly. Only part of the rows carry a size: once, few, many, or a class if the clone is expanded.

abundance	d_gene	v_gene	j_gene	CDR3nt	CDR3aa
NA	NA	TRBV6-5	TRBJ1-2	TGTGCCAGCAGACCGGACGGCTCGTACGGGTATGGCTACACCTTC	CASRPDGSYGYGYTF
once	TRBD2	TRBV28	TRBJ2-1	TGTGCCAGCAGTCCCTTAGCGGGAACTGAGCAGTTCTTC	CASSPLAGTEQFF
NA	NA	TRBV29-1	TRBJ1-2	TGCAGCGTTGGATATGGCTACACCTTC	CSVGYGYTF
NA	NA	TRBV27	TRBJ1-3	TGTGCCAGTGGATGGGGAAACACCATATATTTT	CASGWGNTIYF
NA	TRBD2	TRBV5-1	TRBJ2-1	TGCGCCAGCAGCTTAGCGGGAGGCACCTACAATGAGCAGTTCTTC	CASSLAGGTYNEQFF
NA	NA	TRBV7-8	TRBJ1-6	TGTGCCAGCAGCTTACTTTCAGGGTCACCCCTCCACTTT	CASSLLSGSPLHF
NA	NA	TRBV12-5	TRBJ2-1	TGTGCTAGTCTCCCAGGAGGGGGCCCCTACAATGAGCAGTTCTTC	CASLPGGGPYNEQFF
medium-sized	NA	TRBV19	TRBJ1-2	TGTGCCAGTAGTGCCAGCCTCTATGGCTACACCTTC	CASSASLYGYTF
NA	NA	TRBV29-1	TRBJ1-1	TGCAGCGTTGAAGGCGGCAGGGGGAACACTGAAGCTTTCTTT	CSVEGGRGNTEAFF
NA	TRBD1	TRBV4-1	TRBJ2-2	TGCGCCAGCAGCCAAGATCTTGGGACAGGGTACACCGGGGAGCTGTTTTTT	CASSQDLGTGYTGELFF
NA	NA	TRBV7-6	TRBJ1-1	TGTGCCAGCAGCTTGGCGGGGACGGACACTGAAGCTTTCTTT	CASSLAGTDTEAFF
NA	NA	TRBV7-2	TRBJ2-1	TGTGCCAGCAGCTTATGGACGGGAAATGAGCAGTTCTTC	CASSLWTGNEQFF
NA	NA	TRBV9	TRBJ1-5	TGTGCCAGCAGCCCGGGGAGCTGGAGCAATCAGCCCCAGCATTTT	CASSPGSWSNQPQHF
NA	TRBD1	TRBV9	TRBJ1-1	TGTGCCAGCAGCGTAGAGCAGGGGGCTTCTGAAGCTTTCTTT	CASSVEQGASEAFF
NA	NA	TRBV4-2	TRBJ1-3	TGTGCCAGCAGCCAAGATATCGGTAGGGGCTCTGGAAACACCATATATTTT	CASSQDIGRGSGNTIYF
NA	TRBD2	TRBV9	TRBJ2-1	TGTGCCAGCAGCGTAGCTCTCGCGGGAGGGCTTAGAAATGAGCAGTTCTTC	CASSVALAGGLRNEQFF
NA	TRBD2	TRBV6-5	TRBJ2-5	TGTGCCAGCAGTTACGCTCCGCGGGGGGAAGAGACCCAGTACTTC	CASSYAPRGEETQYF
medium-sized	NA	TRBV19	TRBJ2-7	TGTGCCAGTAGTATATTCGGGGGCTCCCACGAGCAGTACTTC	CASSIFGGSHEQYF
NA	NA	TRBV7-6	TRBJ1-1	TGTGCCAGCAGCCCTCTTCTGATATCCACTGAAGCTTTCTTT	CASSPLLISTEAFF
NA	NA	TRBV28	TRBJ1-6	TGTGCCAGCAGTTTGGACAGATATAATTCACCCCTCCACTTT	CASSLDRYNSPLHF
NA	NA	TRBV19	TRBJ2-1	TGTGCCAGTAGTATTCCCGGGAATGAGCAGTTCTTC	CASSIPGNEQFF
NA	NA	TRBV5-4	TRBJ1-3	TGTGCCAGCAGCTTGGATTTGGAGTCAGGAAACACCATATATTTT	CASSLDLESGNTIYF
NA	NA	TRBV7-3	TRBJ2-3	TGTGCCAGCAGCCCCCAAGGGGGGGGCGCCTCCACAGATACGCAGTATTTT	CASSPQGGGASTDTQYF
once	NA	TRBV5-4	TRBJ1-3	TGTGCCAGCAGTTCCAGACGCTCTGGAAACACCATATATTTT	CASSSRRSGNTIYF
NA	NA	TRBV27	TRBJ2-5	TGTGCCAGCAGTTTACTTTCGCAGGGGCAAGAGACCCAGTACTTC	CASSLLSQGQETQYF
NA	NA	TRBV10-3	TRBJ2-2	TGTGCCATCAGTGCGCGAAGAGACAGTGGGGCCGGGGAGCTGTTTTTT	CAISARRDSGAGELFF
few	NA	TRBV27	TRBJ2-5	TGTGCCAGCAGTTTGGGGGAGACCCAGTACTTC	CASSLGETQYF
NA	NA	TRBV10-2	TRBJ1-1	TGCGCCAGCAGTGTGGACCCTCTAACTGAAGCTTTCTTT	CASSVDPLTEAFF
NA	NA	TRBV6-6	TRBJ2-2	TGTGCCAGCAGTTACTCTAGCCCCGGGGAGCTGTTTTTT	CASSYSSPGELFF
NA	TRBD1	TRBV6-1	TRBJ2-1	TGTGCCAGCATATACAGGGGGCTGGACAATGAGCAGTTCTTC	CASIYRGLDNEQFF
NA	TRBD2	TRBV4-1	TRBJ2-3	TGCGCCAGCAGCCTAACAAGACTAGCGGGGGGGAACACAGATACGCAGTATTTT	CASSLTRLAGGNTDTQYF
NA	NA	TRBV10-3	TRBJ1-3	TGTGCCGTCCTTGGGGTAGCAGGAAACACCATATATTTT	CAVLGVAGNTIYF
NA	TRBD1	TRBV5-8	TRBJ1-1	TGTGCCAGCAGCAACACGCCGGGACAGGGTAACACTGAAGCTTTCTTT	CASSNTPGQGNTEAFF
NA	NA	TRBV29-1	TRBJ1-1	TGCAGCGTTGTGTTGGCAGGGCAGGATTACAACACTGAAGCTTTCTTT	CSVVLAGQDYNTEAFF
once	NA	TRBV6-5	TRBJ2-5	TGTGCCAGCAGTCGTACAAAAGGCAGGGAGACCCAGTACTTC	CASSRTKGRETQYF
NA	TRBD1	TRBV5-5	TRBJ1-1	TGTGCCAGCAGCGTGACAGGGCGGGGCACTGAAGCTTTCTTT	CASSVTGRGTEAFF
NA	TRBD2	TRBV29-1	TRBJ2-1	TGCAGCGCCCGACTAGCGGGAGGGGAATACAATGAGCAGTTCTTC	CSARLAGGEYNEQFF
NA	TRBD2	TRBV11-3	TRBJ2-1	TGTGCCAGCAGCTTACTTAGCGGGGGGGCCGCTGAGCAGTTCTTC	CASSLLSGGAAEQFF
NA	TRBD1	TRBV9	TRBJ1-1	TGTGCCAGCAGCGCCCAGGGGGGTTTAGCTTTCTTT	CASSAQGGLAFF
NA	NA	TRBV6-6	TRBJ2-3	TGTGCCAGCAAGGGAGAGAAGGATACGCAGTATTTT	CASKGEKDTQYF
NA	NA	TRBV5-4	TRBJ1-1	TGTGCCAGCAGCTTGGGGGGGGCCGGGGGCCCTGAAGCTTTCTTT	CASSLGGAGGPEAFF
NA	TRBD2	TRBV5-3	TRBJ2-7	TGTGCCAGAAGCGGGACTAGCGGGAACCACGAGCAGTACTTC	CARSGTSGNHEQYF
NA	NA	TRBV6-5	TRBJ1-4	TGTGCCAGCAGTACCTCGACAGCAACTAATGAAAAACTGTTTTTT	CASSTSTATNEKLFF
NA	NA	TRBV2	TRBJ2-3	TGTGCCAGCAGTGACCCGACTAGGACTAGCACAGATACGCAGTATTTT	CASSDPTRTSTDTQYF
NA	NA	TRBV10-2	TRBJ1-1	TGCGCCAGCAGTGAGCTGTTACAGGGCGGTAGGACTGAAGCTTTCTTT	CASSELLQGGRTEAFF
NA	TRBD1	TRBV19	TRBJ1-5	TGTGCCAGTAGTTCCGACAGGGCGGGCAATCAGCCCCAGCATTTT	CASSSDRAGNQPQHF
NA	NA	TRBV6-5	TRBJ1-2	TGTGCCAGCAGAACAGGGAACTATGGCTACACCTTC	CASRTGNYGYTF
NA	TRBD1	TRBV5-1	TRBJ2-4	TGCGCCAGCAGTCTGGACAGGTGGAACATTCAGTACTTC	CASSLDRWNIQYF
NA	TRBD2	TRBV5-4	TRBJ2-2	TGTGCCAGCAGCTTGGATCTAGCGGGGGGGTTAAACACCGGGGAGCTGTTTTTT	CASSLDLAGGLNTGELFF
NA	NA	TRBV5-1	TRBJ2-7	TGCGCCAGCAGCTTGGCCGGGACCCTTACCTACGAGCAGTACTTC	CASSLAGTLTYEQYF
NA	TRBD2	TRBV29-1	TRBJ2-3	TGCAGCGTTGCGGGTAGCGGGAGTGGCGCAGATACGCAGTATTTT	CSVAGSGSGADTQYF
NA	TRBD2	TRBV18	TRBJ2-5	TGTGCCAGCTCACCCGGGACTAGCTTGGAGACCCAGTACTTC	CASSPGTSLETQYF
NA	TRBD1	TRBV9	TRBJ2-3	TGTGCCAGCAGCGATGACAGGGGCCCGACAGATACGCAGTATTTT	CASSDDRGPTDTQYF
NA	NA	TRBV29-1	TRBJ1-1	TGCAGCGGACTTATGAACACTGAAGCTTTCTTT	CSGLMNTEAFF
NA	NA	TRBV7-4	TRBJ1-3	TGTGCCAGCAGCTTAAAGCCGGGGGCTAAAGGAAACACCATATATTTT	CASSLKPGAKGNTIYF
NA	TRBD2	TRBV27	TRBJ2-1	TGTGCCAGCAGTTTATTGACTAGCGGGGGGGCGCGCTCCTACAATGAGCAGTTCTTC	CASSLLTSGGARSYNEQFF
NA	TRBD1	TRBV2	TRBJ2-5	TGTGCCAGCAGGGGATATGATGGGACAGCTCAAGAGACCCAGTACTTC	CASRGYDGTAQETQYF
NA	TRBD1	TRBV6-6	TRBJ1-2	TGTGCCAGCAGTTACTCATTTCTGGGACAGGGAAATGGCTACACCTTC	CASSYSFLGQGNGYTF
once	NA	TRBV19	TRBJ2-1	TGTGCCAGTAGTCCGGACGGATACAATGAGCAGTTCTTC	CASSPDGYNEQFF
NA	NA	TRBV7-9	TRBJ2-7	TGTGCCAGCAGCGCAGGGGGGACCTTCTCCTACGAGCAGTACTTC	CASSAGGTFSYEQYF